The 31 T cell receptor beta chains in this list originate from one sample, sequenced in a study of shared clonotypes between healthy human individuals (dated by TCRdb to 2020 to 2021). Libraries were made using the immunoSEQ multiplex PCR assay. The source is immuneACCESS, and TCRdb retained only in-frame sequences with V and J called. Part of the clones is not carried over; for the studies checked, unresolved V genes explain less than half of this, and the remainder is unexplained. The table for this sample lists about 1.5 million clones; 95% to 99% of them were counted only once. Roughly 0.4% of the sample goes to the ten largest clones. Source material: naive CD4+ T cells sorted from blood. What the cell subset or site label conveys for this sample: CD45RA+ positively selected. Receptors were obtained from a man between 25 and 39 years old in good health.

This clone was detected only once. Other nucleotide sequences from this sample produce the same CDR3. The V gene is TRBV28, the J gene TRBJ2-7, with 9 bases lining up with TRBD2. With V trimmed by 6 bases and J by 2 bases, 5 bases remained unmatched. Germline V gene lookup returns CDR1 MDHEN and CDR2 SYDVKM. The CDR3 totals 14 residues. CDR3 residues: CASSPAGGAYEQYF. The CDR3 bases are TGTGCCAGCAGCCCGGCGGGGGGGGCCTACGAGCAGTACTTC.

The gene calls are TRBV18 and TRBJ1-4; 8 bases map to TRBD1. Germline CDR1 KGHSH, CDR2 LQKENI. The CDR3 covers 15 residues. Trimming took 3 bases from V and 3 from J; bases not matched to a gene: 3. The CDR3 nucleotides read TGTGCCAGCTCACCGTACAGGGGGTCTAATGAAAAACTGTTTTTT. Translating gives CASSPYRGSNEKLFF.

V is TRBV19 and J is TRBJ2-3, with 7 bases identical to TRBD1. This CDR3 is built from 14 residues. Germline CDR1 reads LNHDA; CDR2 reads SQIVND (reference sequence). V was clipped by 7 bases and J by 0 bases; unmatched bases: 4. This CDR3 is CASKLDRSTDTQYF. As DNA, the CDR3 is TGTGCCAGTAAACTGGACAGGAGCACAGATACGCAGTATTTT.

The gene calls are TRBV2 and TRBJ2-3, with D possibly TRBD2 on 6 matching bases. The length of the CDR3 is 16 residues. Germline values: CDR1 SNHLY, CDR2 FYNNEI. Trimming pared 4 bases from V and 3 bases from J, leaving 17 bases between. CDR3 amino acids: CASSVELTRSTDTQYF. The CDR3 coding sequence is TGTGCCAGCAGTGTGGAACTGACTAGATCTACAGATACGCAGTATTTT.

At least ten counts were recorded for this clone. The chain links TRBV5-4 to TRBJ2-7, with 10 bases that match TRBD2. After removal of 4 bases from V and 0 bases from J, the junction contained 4 bases not matched to a gene. Germline loops: CDR1 SGHNT, CDR2 YYREEE (reference sequence). The CDR3 consists of 15 residues. The CDR3 sequence: CASSDRTSGSYEQYF. CDR3 DNA sequence: TGTGCCAGCAGCGATCGGACTAGCGGCTCCTACGAGCAGTACTTC.

V and J are TRBV30 and TRBJ1-1; the match to TRBD1 covers 7 bases. The length of the CDR3 is 15 residues. The trim removed 8 bases at V and 1 base at J, leaving 13 bases unmatched. From germline, CDR1 is GTSNPN and CDR2 SVGIG (reference sequence). The CDR3 here is CAPGTGTAKNTEAFF. In DNA form, the CDR3 reads TGTGCCCCGGGCACCGGGACAGCTAAGAACACTGAAGCTTTCTTT.

J is TRBJ2-2 and V is TRBV5-1; no reliable D call. The CDR3 spans 13 residues. The germline V gene encodes CDR1 SGHRS and CDR2 YFSETQ. With 4 bases removed from V and 1 base from J, the gap between germline ends came to 5 bases. The CDR3 DNA reads TGCGCCAGCAGCCGGCAGAACACCGGGGAGCTGTTTTTT. It encodes CASSRQNTGELFF.

On this clone: Different DNA sequences within this sample yield the same CDR3. This chain uses TRBV28 with TRBJ2-1; D unclear. The germline V and J ends were trimmed by 5 bases and 3 bases, with 8 bases remaining between them. This CDR3 has 13 residues. In germline, CDR1 is MDHEN, CDR2 SYDVKM. The CDR3 reads CASSRDNYNEQFF. DNA of the CDR3: TGTGCCAGCAGTCGAGACAACTACAATGAGCAGTTCTTC.

The chain employs TRBV6-5 and TRBJ2-7, with D maybe TRBD2 (6 bases). The germline gives CDR1 MNHEY, CDR2 SVGAGI. There are 14 residues in the CDR3. Trimming left V 2 bases short and J 6 bases short, with 14 bases between. The CDR3 DNA sequence: TGTGCCAGCAGTTACACGGGAGAATTCCTCGAGCAGTACTTC. Encoded protein: CASSYTGEFLEQYF.

This clone was seen just once. The CDR3 DNA reads as TGTGCCAGCAGCTTAGGCGAAGGTCCTAGCTCCTACGAGCAGTACTTC. This sequence encodes CASSLGEGPSSYEQYF. This chain uses TRBV11-2 with TRBJ2-7; D remains ambiguous. The CDR3 is 16 amino acids. With 1 base removed from V and 0 bases from J, the gap between germline ends came to 13 bases. The germline V gene encodes CDR1 SGHAT and CDR2 FQNNGV.

The chain employs TRBV5-1 and TRBJ2-5; no firm D call. CDR1 is SGHRS and CDR2 is YFSETQ in the germline V gene. Trimming pared 2 bases from V and 0 bases from J, leaving 8 bases between. This CDR3 is 14 amino acids long. Here the CDR3 reads CASSFQNYQETQYF. The CDR3 nucleotides are TGCGCCAGCAGCTTTCAGAATTACCAAGAGACCCAGTACTTC.

The chain combines TRBV10-3 with TRBJ2-7, with D tentatively TRBD1 (6 bases). From germline, CDR1 is ENHRY and CDR2 SYGVKD. Trimming removed 7 bases from V and 0 bases from J, with 19 bases in between. The CDR3 has 16 amino acids. CDR3 region: CAINLEPRQVSYEQYF. The CDR3 bases are TGTGCCATCAATCTTGAGCCCCGACAGGTCTCCTACGAGCAGTACTTC.

V usage is TRBV27 and J usage is TRBJ2-3; 15 positions agree with TRBD2. The CDR3 is 19 residues long. Germline values: CDR1 MNHEY, CDR2 SMNVEV (reference sequence). V trimming: 4 bases; J trimming: 1 base; junction bases outside the gene matches: 9. CDR3 loop: CASSSLGLAGGIGTDTQYF. The CDR3 DNA is TGTGCCAGCAGTTCCCTCGGACTAGCGGGAGGGATTGGCACAGATACGCAGTATTTT.

The chain has TRBV7-6 and TRBJ1-4, with D hard to call. V was clipped by 3 bases and J by 3 bases, with 17 bases between them. CDR3 length: 17 amino acids. The germline V gene encodes CDR1 SGHVS and CDR2 FNYEAQ. This CDR3 is CASSLRRIGRPNEKLFF. Written as DNA, the CDR3 is TGTGCCAGCAGCTTGCGGCGGATCGGTCGACCTAATGAAAAACTGTTTTTT.

The chain uses TRBV6-1 and TRBJ2-7; 9 bases align to TRBD2. This CDR3 contains 15 residues. Losses at the gene ends were 8 bases for V and 2 bases for J; bases not matched to a gene: 10. Germline V CDR1 and CDR2: MNHNS, SASEGT. CDR3 loop: CASGRELAGTYEQYF. CDR3 nucleotide sequence: TGTGCCAGCGGACGGGAACTAGCGGGCACCTACGAGCAGTACTTC.

J is TRBJ2-3 and V is TRBV6-1; 10 nucleotides line up with TRBD2. The trim removed 9 bases at V and 3 bases at J, leaving 3 bases unmatched. This CDR3 region has 13 residues. CDR1 is MNHNS, CDR2 SASEGT, per germline. CDR3 in amino acids: CASILAGTDTQYF. In nucleotides, the CDR3 is TGTGCCAGTATACTAGCGGGAACAGATACGCAGTATTTT.

The chain employs TRBV5-5 and TRBJ2-7; unclear D gene. Germline V lookup: CDR1 SGHKS, CDR2 YYEKEE (reference sequence). The CDR3 length is 12 residues. V was trimmed by 1 base and J by 6 bases, leaving 8 bases between them. The CDR3 is CASSLNRVEQYF. The CDR3 nucleotides read TGTGCCAGCAGCTTGAATAGGGTCGAGCAGTACTTC.

On this clone: The sample holds other DNA sequences that translate to the same CDR3. This chain links TRBV6-6 with TRBJ2-7; 9 positions agree with TRBD1. Looked up from germline, CDR1 is MNHNY and CDR2 is SVGAGI (reference sequence). The CDR3 is 13 amino acids. Trimming cost V 6 bases and J 2 bases; bases outside gene matches: 2. DNA of the CDR3: TGTGCCAGCAGGCGACAGGGGGCCTACGAGCAGTACTTC. Protein product: CASRRQGAYEQYF.

The gene calls are TRBV11-2 and TRBJ2-5; no clear D. This CDR3 contains 12 residues. Trimming pared 1 base from V and 7 bases from J, leaving 7 bases between. Per germline, CDR1 SGHAT and CDR2 FQNNGV. The CDR3, as DNA: TGTGCCAGCAGCTTAGCAGACCGGACCCAGTACTTC. Amino acids: CASSLADRTQYF. Using reference TRBV11-2 and TRBJ2-5 for the parts outside the CDR3, the full variable domain is EAGVAQSPRYKIIEKRQSVAFWCNPISGHATLYWYQQILGQGPKLLIQFQNNGVVDDSQLPKDRFSAERLKGVDSTLKIQPAKLEDSAVYLCASSLADRTQYFGPGTRLLVL.

V is TRBV6-5 and J is TRBJ2-1; weak D call: TRBD2 (6 bases). The CDR3 has 14 amino acids. Germline loops: CDR1 MNHEY, CDR2 SVGAGI. Trimming stripped 5 bases from V and 7 bases from J, with 15 bases between. The CDR3 DNA is TGTGCCAGCAGTCAAAGCCGGGGGTATAATGAGCAGTTCTTC. Its translation is CASSQSRGYNEQFF.

The gene calls are TRBV27 and TRBJ2-1; a weak D match, TRBD2 (6 bases). There are 14 residues in the CDR3. V was shortened by 8 bases and J by 7 bases, with 18 bases between the two germline ends. Per germline, CDR1 MNHEY and CDR2 SMNVEV (reference sequence). The CDR3 nucleotides read TGTGCCAGCCATCCGGGACTGGCTATTAATGAGCAGTTCTTC. Amino acid sequence: CASHPGLAINEQFF.

The V call is TRBV7-3, the J call TRBJ2-7, with TRBD1 matching 7 bases. CDR3 length equals 15 residues. Unmatched junction bases numbered 7, after V lost 2 bases and J lost 3 bases. Looked up from germline, CDR1 is SGHTA and CDR2 is FQGTGA. DNA of the CDR3: TGTGCCAGCAGCTTAGGATCAGGGGGTAACTACGAGCAGTACTTC. Encoded protein: CASSLGSGGNYEQYF.

The V gene is TRBV9, the J gene TRBJ2-1; D is uncertain. From germline, CDR1 is SGDLS and CDR2 YYNGEE. Trimming removed 3 bases at V and 0 bases at J, with 13 bases between. The CDR3 is 16 amino acids. The CDR3 DNA is TGTGCCAGCAGCGCCTTGATATGGGGCTCCTACAATGAGCAGTTCTTC. Amino acid sequence: CASSALIWGSYNEQFF. The full variable domain, completed using reference TRBV9 and TRBJ2-1, is DSGVTQTPKHLITATGQRVTLRCSPRSGDLSVYWYQQSLDQGLQFLIQYYNGEERAKGNILERFSAQQFPDLHSELNLSSLELGDSALYFCASSALIWGSYNEQFFGPGTRLTVL.

Note on this clone: One end of the junction does not line up with germline, which may come from a read error. The chain has TRBV28 and TRBJ2-2; D is uncertain. The V gene's germline CDR1 is MDHEN and CDR2 SYDVKM. The CDR3 loop spans 14 amino acids. This CDR3 reads CASTPLVNAGELFF. The CDR3 coding sequence is TGTGCCAGCACACCCCTGGTGAACGCCGGGGAGCTGTTTTTT.

The gene calls are TRBV15 and TRBJ2-5; either TRBD1 or TRBD2 may fit D (5 bases each). Trimming took off 1 base at V and 4 bases at J, with 31 bases between the two ends. Germline-derived CDR1 and CDR2 are LNHNV and YYDKDF (reference sequence). The CDR3 covers 21 residues. The chain's CDR3 is CATSRGLRPREGITAGETQYF. CDR3 coding DNA: TGTGCCACCAGCAGAGGTCTACGACCCAGGGAAGGAATCACGGCGGGAGAGACCCAGTACTTC. Combining the CDR3 with reference TRBV15 and TRBJ2-5 gives the whole variable domain DAMVIQNPRYQVTQFGKPVTLSCSQTLNHNVMYWYQQKSSQAPKLLFHYYDKDFNNEADTPDNFQSRRPNTSFCFLDIRSPGLGDTAMYLCATSRGLRPREGITAGETQYFGPGTRLLVL.

V gene TRBV15 combines with J gene TRBJ2-3; 8 bases fit TRBD1. Germline V CDR1 and CDR2: LNHNV, YYDKDF (reference sequence). Trimming at V came to 6 bases and at J to 1 base, leaving 6 bases not matched to a gene. CDR3 length equals 15 residues. The CDR3 is CATSIDRGGTDTQYF. In nucleotides, the CDR3 is TGTGCCACCAGTATCGACAGGGGTGGCACAGATACGCAGTATTTT.

Comment on this clone: This same CDR3 is encoded by further DNA sequences in the sample. The chain employs TRBV19 and TRBJ2-7; no firm D call. V was trimmed by 6 bases and J by 3 bases, leaving 9 bases between them. The CDR3 sequence is 12 residues long. Germline assignment: CDR1 LNHDA and CDR2 SQIVND (reference sequence). CDR3: CASSAGGYEQYF. The DNA for the CDR3 is TGTGCCAGTAGCGCAGGTGGCTACGAGCAGTACTTC.

This clone was detected once. The same CDR3 can be traced to other DNA sequences in this sample. The CDR3 sequence: CASSPLQGLGNQPQHF. CDR3 DNA: TGTGCCAGCAGCCCCCTACAGGGGCTCGGCAATCAGCCCCAGCATTTT. V is TRBV27 and J is TRBJ1-5; TRBD1 aligns across 7 bases. The V gene end was trimmed by 6 bases and the J gene end by 2 bases; junction bases not matched to a gene: 10. The CDR3 is 16 residues long. Germline values: CDR1 MNHEY, CDR2 SMNVEV (reference sequence).

This clone was recorded once. The V gene is TRBV13, the J gene TRBJ2-2; D gene unclear. V gave up 5 bases and J gave up 6 bases, with 7 bases separating them. The CDR3 contains 12 residues. Looked up from germline, CDR1 is PRHDT and CDR2 is FYEKMQ (reference sequence). CDR3: CASSQRSGELFF. The CDR3 nucleotides read TGTGCCAGCAGCCAGAGATCCGGGGAGCTGTTTTTT.

V gene TRBV11-1 combines with J gene TRBJ2-7, with 13 bases matching TRBD2. Germline values: CDR1 SGHAT, CDR2 FQDESV (reference sequence). Trimming cost V 3 bases and J 1 base; bases outside gene matches: 9. CDR3 length equals 18 residues. Written as DNA, the CDR3 is TGTGCCAGCAGCTTCGGGACTAGCGGGATAGTCCCATCCTACGAGCAGTACTTC. It encodes CASSFGTSGIVPSYEQYF. The variable domain in full, completed from reference TRBV11-1 and TRBJ2-7, reads EAEVAQSPRYKITEKSQAVAFWCDPISGHATLYWYRQILGQGPELLVQFQDESVVDDSQLPKDRFSAERLKGVDSTLKIQPAELGDSAMYLCASSFGTSGIVPSYEQYFGPGTRLTVT.

The chain is built from TRBV15 and TRBJ2-1, with TRBD2 matching 8 bases. The V and J ends lost 9 bases and 4 bases, in that order; junction bases with no gene match: 2. CDR1 is LNHNV, CDR2 YYDKDF, per germline (reference sequence). CDR3 length: 12 residues. CDR3 residues: CATSGMYNEQFF. CDR3 coding DNA: TGTGCCACTAGCGGGATGTACAATGAGCAGTTCTTC.